This passage covers 8 T cell receptor beta chains from one sample sequenced in a study of Graves' ophthalmopathy and Graves' hyperthyroidism. Amplified TCR beta CDR3 regions were obtained using RNA transcripts as template. The workflow started with a first-round RT-PCR run with HTBI primers and then moved on to a second-round multiplex PCR. TCRdb redid the calling of the multiplex PCR reads with MiXCR, one entry per CDR3 protein. The data show about 210,000 distinct CDR3 sequences, around 30% seen once. Sequenced: peripheral blood. The receptors were sampled from a man aged 50-59 years with Graves' ophthalmopathy.

In this sample, this clonotype turned up many times. The chain is built from TRBV10-3 and TRBJ1-2, with TRBD1 matching over 12 bases. The CDR3 spans 15 residues. V was pared by 4 bases and J by 8 bases, with 8 bases of the junction left unmatched. In germline, CDR1 is ENHRY, CDR2 SYGVKD. The CDR3 loop is CAISVTGQGAEGYTF. The CDR3 region has the DNA TGTGCCATCAGTGTAACGGGACAGGGGGCTGAAGGCTACACCTTC.

This clonotype was counted many times. A much larger clonotype is one base distant, so this may be a read error. The missing conserved phenylalanine or tryptophan at the end of this CDR3 makes a read error likely. Written as DNA, the CDR3 is TGTGCCAGCAGTCACTCCTTTGGGACTACGGAAAACTACGAGCAGTACCTC. This codes for CASSHSFGTTENYEQYL. The V gene is TRBV6-2 or TRBV6-3, the J gene TRBJ2-7; 7 bases map to TRBD2. CDR1 is MNHEY, CDR2 SVGEGT, per germline. This CDR3 has 17 amino acids.

This clonotype was seen at least ten times. The chain joins TRBV30 to TRBJ1-3; D gene uncertain. Trimming pared 0 bases from V and 0 bases from J, leaving 9 bases between. The germline V gene has CDR1 GTSNPN and CDR2 SVGIG (reference sequence). This CDR3 is built from 15 residues. CDR3 in amino acids: CAWSVGGPSGNTIYF. CDR3 bases: TGTGCCTGGAGTGTAGGAGGACCCTCTGGAAACACCATATATTTT.

The genes are TRBV15 and TRBJ1-1; D not resolved. Germline assignment: CDR1 LNHNV and CDR2 YYDKDF (reference sequence). Trimming removed 3 bases at V and 1 base at J, with 6 bases between. The CDR3 is made up of 13 amino acids. DNA for the CDR3: TGTGCCACCAGCAGGGAAACGAACACTGAAGCTTTCTTT. It yields the protein CATSRETNTEAFF. Drawing the rest from reference TRBV15 and TRBJ1-1, the complete variable domain is DAMVIQNPRYQVTQFGKPVTLSCSQTLNHNVMYWYQQKSSQAPKLLFHYYDKDFNNEADTPDNFQSRRPNTSFCFLDIRSPGLGDTAMYLCATSRETNTEAFFGQGTRLTVV.

Ten or more counts support this clonotype. This chain connects TRBV25-1 to TRBJ1-2; 8 nucleotides align to TRBD1. Trimming at V came to 5 bases and at J to 7 bases, leaving 9 bases not matched to a gene. This CDR3 has 14 residues. Germline V gives CDR1 MGHDK, CDR2 SYGVNS. The CDR3 nucleotides read TGTGCCAGCAGTATGACAGGGGCCAGTGGTGGCTACACCTTC. It specifies CASSMTGASGGYTF.

This clonotype was found many times. The chain links TRBV18 to TRBJ1-5, with D hard to call. Germline V lookup: CDR1 KGHSH, CDR2 LQKENI. This CDR3 has 14 amino acids. Trimming removed 6 bases from V and 5 bases from J, with 14 bases in between. CDR3 nucleotide sequence: TGTGCCAGCTCCGTGGACCCTGGCTATCAGCCCCAGCATTTT. It is translated as CASSVDPGYQPQHF.

The chain employs TRBV12-3 or TRBV12-4 and TRBJ2-5; 13 nucleotides agree with TRBD2. The CDR3 totals 15 residues. Losses at the gene ends were 7 bases for V and 5 bases for J; bases not matched to a gene: 7. The CDR3 DNA reads as TGTGCCAGCACGGTGACTAGCGGGGGGAGGGAGACCCAGTACTTC. Its translation: CASTVTSGGRETQYF.

In this sample, this clonotype turned up many times. The V and J genes are TRBV29-1 and TRBJ2-7, with 10 nucleotides matching TRBD1. The V gene end was trimmed by 7 bases and the J gene end by 3 bases; junction bases not matched to a gene: 3. CDR3 length: 12 amino acids. The germline V gene has CDR1 SQVTM and CDR2 ANQGSEA. CDR3 in DNA: TGCAGCGGCGGGACAGGGGTCTACGAGCAGTACTTC. It specifies CSGGTGVYEQYF.